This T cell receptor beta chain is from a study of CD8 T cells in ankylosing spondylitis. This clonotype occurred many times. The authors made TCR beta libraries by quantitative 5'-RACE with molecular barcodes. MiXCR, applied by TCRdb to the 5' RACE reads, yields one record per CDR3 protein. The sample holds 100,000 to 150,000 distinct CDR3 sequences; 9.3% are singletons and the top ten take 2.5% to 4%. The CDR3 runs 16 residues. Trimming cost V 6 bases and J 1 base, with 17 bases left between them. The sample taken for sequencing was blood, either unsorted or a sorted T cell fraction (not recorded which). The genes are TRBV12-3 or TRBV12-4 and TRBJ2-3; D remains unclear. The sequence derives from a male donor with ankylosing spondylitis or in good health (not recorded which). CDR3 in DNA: TGTGCCAGCAGCACCTCTGTTGGCGGCGGCACAGATACGCAGTATTTT. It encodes CASSTSVGGGTDTQYF.